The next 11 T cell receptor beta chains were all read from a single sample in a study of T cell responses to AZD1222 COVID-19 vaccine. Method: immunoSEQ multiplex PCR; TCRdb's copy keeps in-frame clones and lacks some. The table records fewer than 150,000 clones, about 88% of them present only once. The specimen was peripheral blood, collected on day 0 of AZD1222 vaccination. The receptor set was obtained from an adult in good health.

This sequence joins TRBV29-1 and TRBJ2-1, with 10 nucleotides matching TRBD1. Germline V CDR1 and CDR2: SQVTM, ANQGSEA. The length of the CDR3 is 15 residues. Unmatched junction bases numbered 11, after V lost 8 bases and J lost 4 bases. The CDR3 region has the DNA TGCAGCCTTATCCCGGGACAGGGGCCTTACAATGAGCAGTTCTTC. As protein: CSLIPGQGPYNEQFF.

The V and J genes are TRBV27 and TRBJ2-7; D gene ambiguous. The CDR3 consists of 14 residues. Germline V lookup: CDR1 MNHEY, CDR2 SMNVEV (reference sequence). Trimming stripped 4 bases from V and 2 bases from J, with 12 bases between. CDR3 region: CASSSQAYPYEQYF. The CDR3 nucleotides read TGTGCCAGCAGTTCCCAGGCTTACCCCTACGAGCAGTACTTC.

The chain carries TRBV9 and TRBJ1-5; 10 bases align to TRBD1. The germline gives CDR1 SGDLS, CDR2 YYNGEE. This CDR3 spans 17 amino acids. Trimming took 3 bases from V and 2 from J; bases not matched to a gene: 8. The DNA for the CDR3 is TGTGCCAGCAGCGGGGGACAGGGGAGATTCGGCAATCAGCCCCAGCATTTT. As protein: CASSGGQGRFGNQPQHF.

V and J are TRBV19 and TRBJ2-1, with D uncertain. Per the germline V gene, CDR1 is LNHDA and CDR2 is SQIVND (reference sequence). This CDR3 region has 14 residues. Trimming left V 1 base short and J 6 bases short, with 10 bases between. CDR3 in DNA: TGTGCCAGTAGTATAGCTTTAAATCTCAATGAGCAGTTCTTC. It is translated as CASSIALNLNEQFF.

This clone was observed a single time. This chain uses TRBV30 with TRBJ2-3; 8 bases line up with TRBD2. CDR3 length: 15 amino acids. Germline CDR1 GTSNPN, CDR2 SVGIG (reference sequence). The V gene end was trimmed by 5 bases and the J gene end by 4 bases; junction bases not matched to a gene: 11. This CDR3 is CAWGPGLVQADTQYF. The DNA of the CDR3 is TGTGCCTGGGGACCGGGACTAGTGCAGGCAGATACGCAGTATTTT.

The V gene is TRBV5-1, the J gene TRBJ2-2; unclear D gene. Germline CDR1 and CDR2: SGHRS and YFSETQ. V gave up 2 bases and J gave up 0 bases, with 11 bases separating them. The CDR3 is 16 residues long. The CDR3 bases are TGCGCCAGCAGCTTTTTGGGCGGAACGAACACCGGGGAGCTGTTTTTT. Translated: CASSFLGGTNTGELFF.

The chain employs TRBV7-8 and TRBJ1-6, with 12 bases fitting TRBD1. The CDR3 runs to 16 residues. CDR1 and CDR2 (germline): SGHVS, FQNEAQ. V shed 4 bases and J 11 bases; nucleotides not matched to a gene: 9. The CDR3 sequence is CASSYRDRGLITPLHF. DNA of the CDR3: TGTGCCAGCAGCTACCGGGACAGGGGGCTGATAACACCCCTCCACTTT.

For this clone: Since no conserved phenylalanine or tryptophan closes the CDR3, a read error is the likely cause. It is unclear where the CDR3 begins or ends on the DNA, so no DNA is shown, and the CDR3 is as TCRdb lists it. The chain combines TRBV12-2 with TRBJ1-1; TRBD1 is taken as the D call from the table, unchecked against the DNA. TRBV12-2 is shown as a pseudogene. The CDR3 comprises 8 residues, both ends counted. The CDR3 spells CASRFGQV.

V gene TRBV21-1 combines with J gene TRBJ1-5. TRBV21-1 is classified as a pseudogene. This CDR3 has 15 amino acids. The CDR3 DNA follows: TGTGCCAGCAGCAAAGCCGGGAGGGGCAATCAGCCCCAGCATTTT. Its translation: CASSKAGRGNQPQHF.

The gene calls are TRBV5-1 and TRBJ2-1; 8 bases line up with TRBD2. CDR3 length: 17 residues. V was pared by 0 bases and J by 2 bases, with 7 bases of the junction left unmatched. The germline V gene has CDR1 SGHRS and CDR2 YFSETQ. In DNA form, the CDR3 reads TGCGCCAGCAGCTTGGTGAGCGGGAGTAGTACCTACAATGAGCAGTTCTTC. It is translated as CASSLVSGSSTYNEQFF.

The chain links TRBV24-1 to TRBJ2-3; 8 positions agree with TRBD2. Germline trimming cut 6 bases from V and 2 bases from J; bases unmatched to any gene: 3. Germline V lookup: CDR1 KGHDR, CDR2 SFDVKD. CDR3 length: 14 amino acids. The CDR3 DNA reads TGTGCCACCAGTCGGGAGGGGGACACAGATACGCAGTATTTT. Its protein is CATSREGDTDTQYF.